The present T cell receptor beta chain was sequenced within a study of CD8+ T cells in alopecia areata. Extraction of RNA preceded its reverse transcription into cDNA, which served as the sequencing template. Data came from immunoSEQ multiplex PCR; TCRdb stores just in-frame clones and leaves some out. The table includes 130,000 to 150,000 clones, approximately 87% detected once. The sequencing used CD8+ T cells sorted from blood, collected at week 0. This sequence was found in a human donor with alopecia areata.

The CDR3 nucleotides read TGCAGCGTTGTAGCAGGGGCCGGCCCTGAGCAGCATTTT. It is translated as CSVVAGAGPEQHF. The chain has TRBV29-1 and TRBJ1-5; tentatively, D is TRBD1 (6 bases). The V gene's germline CDR1 is SQVTM and CDR2 ANQGSEA. This CDR3 contains 13 residues. The V gene lost 4 bases and the J gene lost 13 bases, with 20 bases spanning the gap. Together with reference TRBV29-1 and TRBJ1-5, the CDR3 gives the full variable domain: SAVISQKPSRDICQRGTSLTIQCQVDSQVTMMFWYRQQPGQSLTLIATANQGSEATYESGFVIDKFPISRPNLTFSTLTVSNMSPEDSSIYLCSVVAGAGPEQHFGDGTRLSIL.